Sequencing of this TCR beta chain was carried out in a study of T cell repertoires in cytomegalovirus infection. Study-wide findings and caveats: Dominating the ex vivo response were HLA-C-restricted CMV-specific TCR beta clonotypes.

TCRdb processed the reads anew with MiXCR; each CDR3 protein has one entry. The sample yields tens of thousands of distinct CDR3 sequences, approximately 43% seen once. A few counts support this clonotype. As yet, its antigen is unknown. The CDR3 extends over 15 amino acids. The J segment lost 4 bases and the V segment lost 1 base, leaving 5 bases of the junction unmatched. Specimen: CD8+ T cells from cultured PBMCs, collected from culture after CMV antigen stimulation. The V call is TRBV12-3 or TRBV12-4, the J call TRBJ2-3; 7 positions agree with TRBD2. This receptor was obtained from a human donor in good health (CMV status not recorded). Some clones in this sample may be carry-over from other donors' samples. CDR3 DNA: TGTGCCAGCAGTTTAGGAGGGCGGGGGTCAGATACGCAGTATTTT. Amino acid sequence: CASSLGGRGSDTQYF.